The entry below describes one T cell receptor (beta chain). This clonotype has just a few counts. The antigen it binds to is not known. Base qualities were left out, and no much larger clone turns up one base away. The germline V gene encodes CDR1 SQVTM and CDR2 ANQGSEA. The CDR3 covers 13 residues, taking in both the cysteine and the phenylalanine. This entry keeps only the CDR3 DNA: 39 bases, framed from base 1. The junction shows trimming of 6 bases on V and 5 bases on J, plus 14 bases between the germline ends. TCR beta repertoires were profiled from peripheral blood of 13 young patients with multiple sclerosis to demonstrate the VDJtools post-analysis software. The multiple sclerosis patients were children and adolescents between 6 and 15 years of age. This sample was included in a study of post-analysis software for immune sequencing data (dated by TCRdb to about 2015). Turning to the overall study: Relapsing-remitting, secondary progressive and progressive-relapsing multiple sclerosis were recorded as disease courses, and subtype annotation was lacking for some patients. A subset of samples was prepared in parallel using single-end sample barcoding, then pooled and co-amplified after Illumina adapter ligation. The patient repertoires were set against 11 previously published healthy control repertoires from donors whose ages ranged from roughly 6 to 25 years.

Preparation of the library involved PCR. This sample was sequenced with an Illumina HiSeq 2500. To reduce PCR and sequencing biases, unique molecular identifiers were built into the TCR beta cDNA libraries. Approximately 500,000 cDNA molecules were obtained for every 1 to 10 million input T cells, so each molecule roughly corresponded to one T cell. Patient libraries were prepared and sequenced with the same protocol used for the earlier healthy control dataset. Samples belonging to the same batch were prepared together, multiplexed and sequenced on a shared HiSeq lane. Per the original workflow: Raw barcoded reads were processed with MIGEC, and single-read molecular identifier groups were discarded before consensus assembly and CDR3 extraction. VDJtools was used for post-analysis of the clonotype tables, and diversity was normalized by down-sampling every dataset to the size of the smallest sample. To correct batch-related cross-sample contamination, repertoire overlap clustering matched CDR3 amino acid sequences but not nucleotide sequences. Clones were called with MiXCR by TCRdb after fastp trimmed the public reads at Q25, and only in-frame beta chains were retained. Duplicate CDR3 protein sequences are folded into a single record with the most common DNA and genes. These V and J calls are TCRdb output, not the study's own analysis. The sample data list roughly 400,000 distinct CDR3 sequences, and approximately 39% of these were observed just once. The ten largest clonotypes hold 6.5% to 8% of the sample.

General conclusions and limits of the study: Multiple sclerosis patients had significantly lower normalized Chao1 diversity than controls, a result that suggests substantial peripheral T-cell clonal expansion. The multiple sclerosis patient group was slightly younger than the control group. Roughly 5 TRBV segments, including TRBV5-6, TRBV5-1 and TRBV20-1, were significantly more frequent in patients than controls. When samples were clustered directly using the F measure, samples prepared in the same batch co-clustered strongly, which prompted a batch-effect correction.

The TCR originated in a girl aged 2 to 9 with multiple sclerosis. The chain employs TRBV29-1 and TRBJ2-1, with no D gene named confidently. The sample consisted of blood. The sequenced DNA: TGCAGCGTCCGATTAAGGGTTGACAATGAGCAGTTCTTC. Its translation is CSVRLRVDNEQFF.